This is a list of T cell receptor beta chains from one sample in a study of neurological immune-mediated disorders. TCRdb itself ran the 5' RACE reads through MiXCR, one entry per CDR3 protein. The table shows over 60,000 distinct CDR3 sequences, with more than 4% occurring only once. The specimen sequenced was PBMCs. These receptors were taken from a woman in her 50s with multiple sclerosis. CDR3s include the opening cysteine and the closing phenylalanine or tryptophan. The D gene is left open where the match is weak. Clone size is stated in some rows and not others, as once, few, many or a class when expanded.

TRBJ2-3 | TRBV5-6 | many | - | CASSLPGQNPGRTQYF | TGTGCCAGCAGCTTACCGGGACAAAATCCAGGGCGTACGCAGTATTTT
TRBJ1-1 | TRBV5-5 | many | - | CASSLLPDGNTEAFF | TGTGCCAGCAGCTTGTTGCCTGACGGGAACACTGAAGCTTTCTTT
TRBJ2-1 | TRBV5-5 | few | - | CASSPSGDVLYNEQFF | TGTGCCAGCAGCCCCTCGGGTGACGTACTCTACAATGAGCAGTTCTTC
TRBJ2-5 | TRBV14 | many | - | CASSHPGRAETQYF | TGTGCCAGCAGCCACCCAGGAAGGGCGGAGACCCAGTACTTC
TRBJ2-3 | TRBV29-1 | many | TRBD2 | CSVEVSGVPTDTQYF | TGCAGCGTTGAAGTAAGCGGGGTCCCCACAGATACGCAGTATTTT
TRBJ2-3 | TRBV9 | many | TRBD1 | CASSVSTGSTDTQYF | TGTGCCAGCAGCGTATCGACAGGGAGCACAGATACGCAGTATTTT
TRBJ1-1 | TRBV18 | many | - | CASSPPWLGNTEAFF | TGTGCCAGCTCACCACCCTGGCTCGGGAACACTGAAGCTTTCTTT
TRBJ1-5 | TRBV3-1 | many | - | CASSQDLGQPQHF | TGTGCCAGCAGCCAAGATCTGGGTCAGCCCCAGCATTTT
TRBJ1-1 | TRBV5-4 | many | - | CASSLDGLYTEAFF | TGTGCCAGCAGCTTGGATGGGTTATACACTGAAGCTTTCTTT
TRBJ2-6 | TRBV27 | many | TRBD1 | CASSPTGGRDRANVLTF | TGTGCCAGCAGTCCGACAGGGGGCCGTGATAGGGCCAACGTCCTGACTTTC
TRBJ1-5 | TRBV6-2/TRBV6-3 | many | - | CASVLWVGQPQHF | TGTGCCAGCGTCCTCTGGGTCGGTCAGCCCCAGCATTTT
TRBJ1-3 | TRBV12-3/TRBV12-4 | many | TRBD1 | CASSWDRSSGNTIYF | TGTGCCAGCAGCTGGGACAGGAGCTCTGGAAACACCATATATTTT
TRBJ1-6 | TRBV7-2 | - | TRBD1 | CASSLATGVYSPLHF | TGTGCCAGCAGCTTAGCGACAGGGGTTTATTCACCCCTACACTTT
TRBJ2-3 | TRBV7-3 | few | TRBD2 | CASSPVAGGNTDTQYF | TGTGCCAGCAGCCCCGTCGCCGGGGGGAACACAGATACGCAGTATTTT
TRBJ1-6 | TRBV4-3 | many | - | CASSQERFNSPLHF | TGCGCCAGCAGCCAAGAACGATTTAATTCACCCCTCCACTTT
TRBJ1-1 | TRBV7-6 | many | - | CASSLDPVTEAFF | TGTGCCAGCAGCTTAGACCCGGTAACTGAAGCTTTCTTT
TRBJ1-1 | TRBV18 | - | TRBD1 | CASLDRGRTEAFF | TGTGCCAGCCTTGACAGGGGGAGAACTGAAGCTTTCTTT
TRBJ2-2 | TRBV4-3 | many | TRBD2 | CASSQGLGGMGELFF | TGCGCCAGCAGCCAAGGCCTCGGGGGGATGGGGGAGCTGTTTTTT
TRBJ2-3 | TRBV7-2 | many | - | CASRYRVFTDTQYF | TGTGCCAGCAGATACAGGGTGTTCACAGATACGCAGTATTTT
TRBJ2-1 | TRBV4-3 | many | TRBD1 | CASSTGQGANEQFF | TGCGCCAGCAGCACGGGACAGGGGGCCAATGAGCAGTTCTTC
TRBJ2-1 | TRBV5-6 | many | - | CASSLSDTYYNEQFF | TGTGCCAGCAGCTTGTCGGACACCTACTACAATGAGCAGTTCTTC
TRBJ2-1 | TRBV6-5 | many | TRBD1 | CASTEGQGLNEQFF | TGTGCCAGCACCGAAGGACAGGGGCTCAATGAGCAGTTCTTC
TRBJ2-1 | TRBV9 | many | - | CASSLVGDSYNEQFF | TGTGCCAGCAGCCTGGTGGGGGACTCCTACAATGAGCAGTTCTTC
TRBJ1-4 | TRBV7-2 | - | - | CASSLESANEKLFF | TGTGCCAGCAGCTTAGAAAGTGCTAATGAAAAACTGTTTTTT
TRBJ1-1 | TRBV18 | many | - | CASSHGQSVNTEAFF | TGTGCCAGCTCACACGGTCAGAGTGTGAACACTGAAGCTTTCTTT
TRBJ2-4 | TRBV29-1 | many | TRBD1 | CSVEADRVENIQYF | TGCAGCGTTGAAGCCGACAGGGTGGAAAACATTCAGTACTTC
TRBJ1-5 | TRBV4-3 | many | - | CASSQTRSGGTAGQPQHF | TGCGCCAGCAGCCAAACCCGTTCGGGGGGTACGGCGGGTCAGCCCCAGCATTTT
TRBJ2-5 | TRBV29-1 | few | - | CSGIIQETQYF | TGCAGCGGAATAATCCAAGAGACCCAGTACTTC
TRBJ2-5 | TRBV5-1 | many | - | CASSLYGLRVGETQYF | TGCGCCAGCAGCTTGTACGGCCTCAGAGTTGGGGAGACCCAGTACTTC
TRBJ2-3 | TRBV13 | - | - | CASSTPSGFTDKQYF | TGTGCCAGCAGCACGCCGTCAGGTTTCACAGATAAGCAGTATTTT
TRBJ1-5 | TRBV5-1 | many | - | CASSLGGVDQPQHF | TGCGCCAGCAGCTTGGGAGGTGTGGATCAGCCCCAGCATTTT
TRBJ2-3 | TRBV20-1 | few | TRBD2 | CSAAGTSGGTDTQYF | TGCAGTGCTGCCGGTACTAGCGGGGGCACAGATACGCAGTATTTT
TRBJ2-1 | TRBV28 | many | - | CASSPLGNEQFF | TGTGCCAGCAGTCCCTTGGGGAATGAGCAGTTCTTC
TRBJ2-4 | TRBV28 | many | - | CASSFEPGLAKNIQYF | TGTGCCAGCAGTTTTGAGCCAGGGTTAGCCAAAAACATTCAGTACTTC
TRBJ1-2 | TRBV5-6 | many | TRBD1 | CASSLGGTANYGYTF | TGTGCCAGCAGCTTGGGCGGGACAGCTAACTATGGCTACACCTTC
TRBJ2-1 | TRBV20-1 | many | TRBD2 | CSASGGAVNEQFF | TGCAGTGCTAGCGGGGGGGCCGTCAATGAGCAGTTCTTC
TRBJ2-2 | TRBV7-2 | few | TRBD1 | CASSLRTGTPGELFF | TGTGCCAGCAGCCTACGGACAGGGACACCCGGGGAGCTGTTTTTT
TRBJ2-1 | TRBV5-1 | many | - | CASSLGDNEQFF | TGCGCCAGCAGCTTGGGTGACAATGAGCAGTTCTTC
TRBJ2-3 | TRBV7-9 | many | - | CASSLLRTASTDTQYF | TGTGCCAGCAGCTTACTTAGGACAGCAAGCACAGATACGCAGTATTTT
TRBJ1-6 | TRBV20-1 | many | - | CSARERMTVPFSPLHF | TGCAGTGCTAGAGAGAGGATGACGGTCCCATTTTCACCCCTCCACTTT
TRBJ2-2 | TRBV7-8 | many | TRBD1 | CASSGRDSANTGELFF | TGTGCCAGCAGCGGAAGGGACAGCGCGAACACCGGGGAGCTGTTTTTT
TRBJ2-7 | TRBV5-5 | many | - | CASSFGRSYEQYF | TGTGCCAGCAGCTTCGGCAGGAGCTACGAGCAGTACTTC
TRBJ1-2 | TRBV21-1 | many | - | CASSRHPRGYTF | TGTGCCAGCAGTCGGCACCCGAGGGGCTACACCTTC
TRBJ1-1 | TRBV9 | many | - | CASSVEGRGTEAFF | TGTGCCAGCAGCGTAGAGGGTAGGGGGACTGAAGCTTTCTTT